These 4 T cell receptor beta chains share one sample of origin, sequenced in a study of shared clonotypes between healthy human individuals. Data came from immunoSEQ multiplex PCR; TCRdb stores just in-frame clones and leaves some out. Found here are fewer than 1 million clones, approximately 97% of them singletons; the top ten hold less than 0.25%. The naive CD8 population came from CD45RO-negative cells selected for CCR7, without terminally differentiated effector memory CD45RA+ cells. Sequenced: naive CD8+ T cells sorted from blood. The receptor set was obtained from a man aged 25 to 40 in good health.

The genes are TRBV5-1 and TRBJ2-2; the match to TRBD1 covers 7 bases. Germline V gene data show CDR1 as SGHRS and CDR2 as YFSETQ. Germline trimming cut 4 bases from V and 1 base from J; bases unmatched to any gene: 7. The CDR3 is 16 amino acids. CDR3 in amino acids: CASSPYRGRNTGELFF. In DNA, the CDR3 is TGCGCCAGCAGCCCCTACAGGGGACGGAACACCGGGGAGCTGTTTTTT.

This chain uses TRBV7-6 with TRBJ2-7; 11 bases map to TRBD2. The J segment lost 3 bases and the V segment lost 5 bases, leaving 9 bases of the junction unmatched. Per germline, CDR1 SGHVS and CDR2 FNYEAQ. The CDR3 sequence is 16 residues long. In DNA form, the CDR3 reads TGTGCCAGCAGCCCCCTTAGCGGGAGGGCCCACTACGAGCAGTACTTC. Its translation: CASSPLSGRAHYEQYF.

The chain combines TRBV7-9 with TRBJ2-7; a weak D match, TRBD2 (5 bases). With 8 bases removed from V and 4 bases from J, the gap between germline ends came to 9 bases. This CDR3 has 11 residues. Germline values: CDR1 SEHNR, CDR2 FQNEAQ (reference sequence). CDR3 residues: CASGSAYEQYF. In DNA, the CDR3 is TGTGCCAGCGGGAGTGCGTACGAGCAGTACTTC.

The CDR3 loop is CASNEGPTGLEQFF. As DNA, the CDR3 is TGTGCCAGCAATGAGGGGCCAACCGGGCTCGAGCAGTTCTTC. J is TRBJ2-1 and V is TRBV6-1, with D perhaps matching TRBD1 or TRBD2 (5 bases each). Germline V CDR1 and CDR2: MNHNS, SASEGT. CDR3 length equals 14 residues. Deletions cut 7 bases from V and 10 bases from J, with 20 bases between.